This T cell receptor (beta chain) comes out of a study of T cell responses to AZD1222 COVID-19 vaccine. Study-level findings and limits: Across spike, vaccine-associated CD4 TCRs were found, dominant at 160-218 and 743-854. White British ancestry dominated among donors, who included more females, and clonal diversity was possibly underestimated. Variant regions that are unmutated are reportedly the target of nearly half of spike-specific TCRs.

Germline CDR1 is MNHEY and CDR2 is SVGAGI. This CDR3 region has 13 residues. V shed 6 bases and J shed 0 bases, with 6 bases lying between them. Comment on this clone: The antigen is unknown.

The assay was immunoSEQ multiplex PCR, and TCRdb's table has in-frame clones only and misses some. Of tens of thousands of clones listed, around 90% are singletons. The starting material was peripheral blood, obtained 28 days after the second AZD1222 dose. This sequence was found in an adult who received the AZD1222 COVID-19 vaccine. This chain links TRBV6-5 with TRBJ1-5, with D hard to call. The DNA for the CDR3 is TGTGCCAGCAGGCGGGATAGCAATCAGCCCCAGCATTTT. Translation: CASRRDSNQPQHF.